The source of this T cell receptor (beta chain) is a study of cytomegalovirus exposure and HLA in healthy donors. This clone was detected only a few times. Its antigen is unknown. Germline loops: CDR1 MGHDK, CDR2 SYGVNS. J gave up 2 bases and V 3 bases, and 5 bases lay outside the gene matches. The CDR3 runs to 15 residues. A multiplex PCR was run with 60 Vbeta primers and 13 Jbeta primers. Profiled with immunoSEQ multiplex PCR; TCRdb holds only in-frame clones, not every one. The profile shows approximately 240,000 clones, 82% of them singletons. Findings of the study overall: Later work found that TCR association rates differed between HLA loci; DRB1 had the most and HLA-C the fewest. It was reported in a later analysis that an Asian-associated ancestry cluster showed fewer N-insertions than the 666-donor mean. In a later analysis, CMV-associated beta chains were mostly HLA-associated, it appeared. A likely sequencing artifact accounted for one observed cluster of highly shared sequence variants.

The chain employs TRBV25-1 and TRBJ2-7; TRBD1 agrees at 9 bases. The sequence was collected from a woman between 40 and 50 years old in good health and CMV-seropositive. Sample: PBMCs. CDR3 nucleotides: TGTGCCAGCAGTGATTCGGGACAGGGTCCCTACGAGCAGTACTTC. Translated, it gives CASSDSGQGPYEQYF.